This T cell receptor beta chain was captured in a study of T cells in Graves' hyperthyroidism and ophthalmopathy. Uncontrolled infection, other autoimmune disease, pregnancy and lactation each barred patients from inclusion. Amplified TCR beta CDR3 regions came from RNA transcripts. A first-round RT-PCR of the TCR CDR3 used the HTBI primer set. MiXCR, applied by TCRdb to the multiplex PCR reads, yields one record per CDR3 protein. The sample has about 570,000 distinct CDR3 sequences, about 43% seen once. This clonotype was seen many times. The antigen remains unidentified. Points from the study as a whole: From stable hyperthyroidism, ophthalmopathy was separated by a 13 V-J model. Also found in blood were most expanded thyroid clonotypes above 0.001.

The CDR3 is 16 amino acids. Looked up from germline, CDR1 is SNHLY and CDR2 is FYNNEI. V was trimmed by 7 bases and J by 1 base, leaving 20 bases between them. The specimen sequenced was peripheral blood or thyroid tissue (not recorded which). This receptor was taken from an adult woman with Graves' disease, either hyperthyroidism or ophthalmopathy (not recorded which). V usage is TRBV2 and J usage is TRBJ2-7; the D gene is possibly TRBD1 (5 bases). This CDR3 reads CASTRTRGISSYEQYF. For the CDR3, the DNA is TGTGCCAGCACCCGAACAAGGGGAATAAGTTCCTACGAGCAGTACTTC.